This entry lists 14 T cell receptor beta chains sequenced from one sample in a study of blood T cell repertoires in COVID-19. Here immunoSEQ multiplex PCR was the method, and the copy in TCRdb shows in-frame clones only, minus some. The table has 80,000 to 100,000 clones, 85% to 90% seen once; the top ten hold 1.5%. Material for sequencing was peripheral blood. The receptors here all came from a human donor with active COVID-19. The donor label of this sample is uncertain.

CDR3 in amino acids: CASSFYSGGASDTQYF. In DNA, the CDR3 is TGTGCCAGCAGCTTCTATAGCGGGGGGGCGTCAGATACGCAGTATTTT. This chain connects TRBV7-2 to TRBJ2-3, with TRBD2 matching over 11 bases. CDR1 and CDR2 from the germline V gene are SGHTA and FQGNSA. With V trimmed by 3 bases and J by 4 bases, 6 bases remained unmatched. The length of the CDR3 is 16 residues. The full variable domain, rest sourced from reference TRBV7-2 and TRBJ2-3, is GAGVSQSPSNKVTEKGKDVELRCDPISGHTALYWYRQSLGQGLEFLIYFQGNSAPDKSGLPSDRFSAERTGGSVSTLTIQRTQQEDSAVYLCASSFYSGGASDTQYFGPGTRLTVL.

The CDR3 DNA sequence: TGTGCCTGGAGAGCAGGGGGCGGTCCGAACACTGAAGCTTTCTTT. It translates to CAWRAGGGPNTEAFF. The chain joins TRBV30 to TRBJ1-1, with 8 bases lining up with TRBD1. This CDR3 region has 15 residues. V was clipped by 3 bases and J by 1 base; unmatched bases: 7. Germline V lookup: CDR1 GTSNPN, CDR2 SVGIG (reference sequence).

CDR3 protein: CASSQEASGSYNEQFF. In DNA, the CDR3 is TGTGCCAGCAGCCAAGAAGCTAGCGGCTCCTACAATGAGCAGTTCTTC. The genes are TRBV4-2 and TRBJ2-1; 7 nucleotides match TRBD2. V lost 0 bases to trimming and J lost 0 bases; unmatched junction nucleotides: 2. This CDR3 is 16 amino acids long. Germline CDR1 and CDR2: LGHNA and YNFKEQ.

The gene calls are TRBV11-2 and TRBJ2-5; 12 nucleotides line up with TRBD2. The V gene's germline CDR1 is SGHAT and CDR2 FQNNGV. V was pared by 3 bases and J by 2 bases, with 10 bases of the junction left unmatched. This CDR3 spans 18 amino acids. The CDR3 loop reads CASSLELAGGGGQETQYF. DNA of the CDR3: TGTGCCAGCAGCTTGGAACTAGCGGGGGGAGGTGGTCAAGAGACCCAGTACTTC.

The gene calls are TRBV25-1 and TRBJ2-5; 15 bases are shared with TRBD2. The CDR3 has 16 residues. The V and J ends lost 8 bases and 7 bases, in that order; junction bases with no gene match: 11. The V gene's germline CDR1 is MGHDK and CDR2 SYGVNS. In DNA form, the CDR3 reads TGTGCCAGCCGTTCGGGACTAGCGGGGGGACCGGGGACCCAGTACTTC. This gives the protein CASRSGLAGGPGTQYF.

V gene TRBV7-8 combines with J gene TRBJ1-1, with D unresolved. The CDR3 is 15 residues long. Germline CDR1 is SGHVS and CDR2 is FQNEAQ. Trimming took off 3 bases at V and 2 bases at J, with 13 bases between the two ends. The CDR3 is CASSLRVLRNTEAFF. Written as DNA, the CDR3 is TGTGCCAGCAGCTTGAGGGTCTTACGAAACACTGAAGCTTTCTTT.

This clone was seen only once. V gene TRBV5-4 combines with J gene TRBJ1-3, with 7 nucleotides matching TRBD1. CDR1 and CDR2 from the germline V gene are SGHNT and YYREEE (reference sequence). The CDR3 contains 16 residues. With 0 bases clipped from V and 2 bases from J, the junction kept 5 bases outside the gene matches. CDR3: CASSLATGMAGNTIYF. The CDR3 DNA sequence: TGTGCCAGCAGCTTGGCGACAGGGATGGCTGGAAACACCATATATTTT.

This chain joins TRBV18 and TRBJ2-7; TRBD2 aligns across 12 bases. Per the germline V gene, CDR1 is KGHSH and CDR2 is LQKENI. Trimming took 5 bases from V and 3 from J; bases not matched to a gene: 5. This CDR3 comprises 15 residues. The DNA for the CDR3 is TGTGCCAGCTCAGCAGGACTAGCGGGAAACTACGAGCAGTACTTC. Residues: CASSAGLAGNYEQYF.

This rearrangement joins TRBV13 to TRBJ2-2; 8 nucleotides align to TRBD2. The germline gives CDR1 PRHDT, CDR2 FYEKMQ (reference sequence). The J segment lost 7 bases and the V segment lost 3 bases, leaving 10 bases of the junction unmatched. The length of the CDR3 is 16 residues. CDR3 nucleotides: TGTGCCAGCAGCTTGGTCGGGGGGGGCCCGAGCGGGGAGCTGTTTTTT. It translates to CASSLVGGGPSGELFF.

This clone was seen once. The V and J genes are TRBV20-1 and TRBJ2-5, with 13 bases identical to TRBD2. Trimming removed 3 bases from V and 4 bases from J; junction bases left unmatched: 11. This CDR3 has 17 residues. The germline V gene has CDR1 DFQATT and CDR2 SNEGSKA (reference sequence). Here the CDR3 DNA reads TGCAGTGCTAGTGATACTAGCGGGGGGGCTTTAGGAGAGACCCAGTACTTC. Translating it yields CSASDTSGGALGETQYF.

CDR3 sequence (DNA): TGTGCCAGCAGCTTAGGGGGGACAGGGACTAACTATGGCTACACCTTC. Protein: CASSLGGTGTNYGYTF. V is TRBV7-2 and J is TRBJ1-2, with 9 positions matching TRBD1. CDR3 size: 16 residues. V dropped 1 base and J dropped 0; count of bases not matched to a gene: 3. Germline CDR1 SGHTA, CDR2 FQGNSA. Full variable domain (rest looked up from reference TRBV7-2 and TRBJ1-2): GAGVSQSPSNKVTEKGKDVELRCDPISGHTALYWYRQSLGQGLEFLIYFQGNSAPDKSGLPSDRFSAERTGGSVSTLTIQRTQQEDSAVYLCASSLGGTGTNYGYTFGSGTRLTVV.

The chain has TRBV5-1 and TRBJ1-2; 9 positions match TRBD1. J was trimmed by 6 bases and V by 4 bases; bases with no gene match: 7. Germline V gene data show CDR1 as SGHRS and CDR2 as YFSETQ. This CDR3 is 14 amino acids long. CDR3 DNA: TGCGCCAGCAGCCGGGATGGGACAGGGCATGGCTACACCTTC. Encoded protein: CASSRDGTGHGYTF.

The V and J genes are TRBV12-3 or TRBV12-4 and TRBJ1-1, with a possible D match to TRBD1 (6 bases). This CDR3 contains 12 residues. Trimming stripped 6 bases from V and 11 bases from J, with 16 bases between. This CDR3 is CASRYTGRVAFF. The CDR3 region has the DNA TGTGCCAGCAGGTATACAGGGAGAGTGGCTTTCTTT.

CDR3 in DNA: TGTGCCAGTAGTATAAGGGGGATGCACACTGAAGCTTTCTTT. This sequence encodes CASSIRGMHTEAFF. This chain connects TRBV19 to TRBJ1-1, with D possibly being TRBD1 (6 bases). This CDR3 contains 14 residues. The germline V gene encodes CDR1 LNHDA and CDR2 SQIVND (reference sequence). V lost 2 bases to trimming and J lost 3 bases, with 10 bases between them.